This is a list of T cell receptor beta chains from one sample in a study of cytomegalovirus exposure and HLA in healthy donors. The repertoire was sequenced with immunoSEQ multiplex PCR; TCRdb's copy has only in-frame clones and lacks some. Of roughly 75,000 clones in the sample, approximately 95% are singletons; the top ten hold about 2.1%. Sequenced input: PBMCs. The receptors derive from a woman between 18 and 29 years old in good health and CMV-seronegative. The CDR3 runs from the conserved cysteine through the conserved F or W. Each record gives: D gene, J gene, clone size, V gene, CDR3 DNA, CDR3 protein. The D gene is left open where the match is weak. Not every row has a clone size; where given, it reads once, few, many or a size class.

d_call: TRBD2; j_call: TRBJ2-1; clone_size: NA; v_call: TRBV11-3; cdr3_nt: TGTGCCAGCAGCTTAGGGGGACTAGCGGGAGATAATGAGCAGTTCTTC; cdr3_aa: CASSLGGLAGDNEQFF
d_call: NA; j_call: TRBJ2-2; clone_size: few; v_call: TRBV7-9; cdr3_nt: TGTGCCAGCAGCTTGGGGCAGAACACCGGGGAGCTGTTTTTT; cdr3_aa: CASSLGQNTGELFF
d_call: NA; j_call: TRBJ2-7; clone_size: NA; v_call: TRBV28; cdr3_nt: TGTGCCAGCAGTTTATACAACTACGAGCAGTACTTC; cdr3_aa: CASSLYNYEQYF
d_call: TRBD2; j_call: TRBJ2-7; clone_size: NA; v_call: TRBV7-8; cdr3_nt: TGTGCCAGCAGCTTAATGCCTAGCGGATTTTACGAGCAGTACTTC; cdr3_aa: CASSLMPSGFYEQYF
d_call: NA; j_call: TRBJ2-4; clone_size: NA; v_call: TRBV7-3; cdr3_nt: TGTGCCAGCAGCTTACCTTGGCGGTCCCTAGCCAAAAACATTCAGTACTTC; cdr3_aa: CASSLPWRSLAKNIQYF
d_call: NA; j_call: TRBJ1-4; clone_size: NA; v_call: TRBV9; cdr3_nt: TGTGCCAGCACCCCCGGAGGAACTAATGAAAAACTGTTTTTT; cdr3_aa: CASTPGGTNEKLFF
d_call: NA; j_call: TRBJ2-1; clone_size: NA; v_call: TRBV10-3; cdr3_nt: TGTGCCATCAGTGTAGACTCTATGAGGAACAATGAGCAGTTCTTC; cdr3_aa: CAISVDSMRNNEQFF
d_call: NA; j_call: TRBJ1-2; clone_size: NA; v_call: TRBV18; cdr3_nt: TGTGCCAGCTCACCAGAGAGAGGAGGCCACGATGGCTACACCTTC; cdr3_aa: CASSPERGGHDGYTF
d_call: TRBD1; j_call: TRBJ1-5; clone_size: NA; v_call: TRBV7-2; cdr3_nt: TGTGCCAGCAGCGCAGACAGGGTGTATCAGCCCCAGCATTTT; cdr3_aa: CASSADRVYQPQHF
d_call: NA; j_call: TRBJ1-2; clone_size: NA; v_call: TRBV7-9; cdr3_nt: TGTGCCAGCAGCTTAGGTTTCGACAGTAACTATGGCTACACCTTC; cdr3_aa: CASSLGFDSNYGYTF
d_call: TRBD1; j_call: TRBJ2-7; clone_size: NA; v_call: TRBV5-6; cdr3_nt: TGTGCCAGCAGCCCCGGGACAGTGGAGCAGTACTTC; cdr3_aa: CASSPGTVEQYF
d_call: NA; j_call: TRBJ2-1; clone_size: NA; v_call: TRBV30; cdr3_nt: TGTGCCTGGAGGACTAGGGACTCCTTTTACAATGAGCAGTTCTTC; cdr3_aa: CAWRTRDSFYNEQFF
d_call: NA; j_call: TRBJ2-5; clone_size: NA; v_call: TRBV9; cdr3_nt: TGTGCCAGCAGCGTAACAGGGTCGGGGGAGACCCAGTACTTC; cdr3_aa: CASSVTGSGETQYF
d_call: TRBD1; j_call: TRBJ2-3; clone_size: NA; v_call: TRBV10-1; cdr3_nt: TGCGCCAGCAGCCTCGACAGGGTTGGGGGCACAGATACGCAGTATTTT; cdr3_aa: CASSLDRVGGTDTQYF
d_call: NA; j_call: TRBJ2-7; clone_size: NA; v_call: TRBV7-9; cdr3_nt: TGTGCCAGCAGCTTAGCAGGGGCAGGAGCTTCCTACGAGCAGTACTTC; cdr3_aa: CASSLAGAGASYEQYF
d_call: NA; j_call: TRBJ1-2; clone_size: NA; v_call: TRBV11-2; cdr3_nt: TGTGCCAGCAGCTTAGCCCCAACTGAGCCCTATGGCTACACCTTC; cdr3_aa: CASSLAPTEPYGYTF
d_call: TRBD1; j_call: TRBJ2-1; clone_size: NA; v_call: TRBV6-6; cdr3_nt: TGTGCCAGCACCATCCGGGACAGAGAATTTTACAATGAGCAGTTCTTC; cdr3_aa: CASTIRDREFYNEQFF
d_call: NA; j_call: TRBJ1-2; clone_size: NA; v_call: TRBV30; cdr3_nt: TGTGCCTGGAGCGTACCCCAGGCGGGGGGGATCGGCTACACCTTC; cdr3_aa: CAWSVPQAGGIGYTF
d_call: TRBD1; j_call: TRBJ2-2; clone_size: NA; v_call: TRBV10-1; cdr3_nt: TGCGCCAGCGGAAGACAGGGCGAGGCCGGGGAGCTGTTTTTT; cdr3_aa: CASGRQGEAGELFF
d_call: TRBD1; j_call: TRBJ2-7; clone_size: NA; v_call: TRBV7-3; cdr3_nt: TGTGCCAGCAGCAGGACAGGGGCGAGCTCCTACGAGCAGTACTTC; cdr3_aa: CASSRTGASSYEQYF
d_call: TRBD1; j_call: TRBJ1-2; clone_size: NA; v_call: TRBV27; cdr3_nt: TGTGCCAGCAGTTTGACAGGGGGGGACTACACCTTC; cdr3_aa: CASSLTGGDYTF
d_call: TRBD2; j_call: TRBJ2-7; clone_size: NA; v_call: TRBV5-1; cdr3_nt: TGCGCCAGCAGCTTGGAGACTAGCGGGGGTACCTACGAGCAGTACTTC; cdr3_aa: CASSLETSGGTYEQYF
d_call: NA; j_call: TRBJ2-6; clone_size: few; v_call: TRBV5-1; cdr3_nt: TGCGCCAGCAGCTTGGGGGTTGGGGCAGCGAATCCCACTGGGGCCAACGTCCTGACTTTC; cdr3_aa: CASSLGVGAANPTGANVLTF
d_call: NA; j_call: TRBJ2-5; clone_size: NA; v_call: TRBV27; cdr3_nt: TGTGCCAGCAGTTATACTAATCAAGAGACCCAGTACTTC; cdr3_aa: CASSYTNQETQYF
d_call: NA; j_call: TRBJ2-3; clone_size: few; v_call: TRBV27; cdr3_nt: TGTGCCAGCCAAAGGGGGGGAGGGCCATCAGATACGCAGTATTTT; cdr3_aa: CASQRGGGPSDTQYF
d_call: NA; j_call: TRBJ1-2; clone_size: NA; v_call: TRBV6-6; cdr3_nt: TGTGCCAGCACCCCCTCCGGGGTAGAGCTCTATGGCTACACCTTC; cdr3_aa: CASTPSGVELYGYTF
d_call: TRBD2; j_call: TRBJ2-7; clone_size: NA; v_call: TRBV29-1; cdr3_nt: TGCAGCGTCACCTGGGACTACTCCTACGAGCAGTACTTC; cdr3_aa: CSVTWDYSYEQYF
d_call: TRBD2; j_call: TRBJ2-7; clone_size: NA; v_call: TRBV29-1; cdr3_nt: TGCAGCGTTGCCCCCCTATCCGGGACTAGCGCGCTGGGCACCTACGAGCAGTACTTC; cdr3_aa: CSVAPLSGTSALGTYEQYF
d_call: NA; j_call: TRBJ2-7; clone_size: NA; v_call: TRBV6-5; cdr3_nt: TGTGCCAGCAGCCCCCGTGGGGGGGCGCTGAACGAGCAGTACTTC; cdr3_aa: CASSPRGGALNEQYF
d_call: NA; j_call: TRBJ2-1; clone_size: NA; v_call: TRBV27; cdr3_nt: TGTGCCAGCAGCAAGGCGGCCGGGACAAGTCACAATGAGCAGTTCTTC; cdr3_aa: CASSKAAGTSHNEQFF
d_call: NA; j_call: TRBJ2-1; clone_size: NA; v_call: TRBV27; cdr3_nt: TGTGCCAGCAGTCTCCAGACTATCGGCAATGAGCAGTTCTTC; cdr3_aa: CASSLQTIGNEQFF
d_call: NA; j_call: TRBJ1-1; clone_size: NA; v_call: TRBV4-3; cdr3_nt: TGCGCCAGCAGCCAAGACGGGGGGCGGAACACTGAAGCTTTCTTT; cdr3_aa: CASSQDGGRNTEAFF
d_call: NA; j_call: TRBJ1-2; clone_size: NA; v_call: TRBV6-6; cdr3_nt: TGTGCCAGCAGTTACCTCGAACAAAAAACTAACTATGGCTACACCTTC; cdr3_aa: CASSYLEQKTNYGYTF
d_call: NA; j_call: TRBJ1-3; clone_size: NA; v_call: TRBV30; cdr3_nt: TGTGCCTGGGGCCACGGAGGGTCGGGAAACACCATATATTTT; cdr3_aa: CAWGHGGSGNTIYF
d_call: TRBD2; j_call: TRBJ2-7; clone_size: NA; v_call: TRBV4-1; cdr3_nt: TGCGCCAGCAGCCAAGGACCTAGCGGGGCTATCTACGAGCAGTACTTC; cdr3_aa: CASSQGPSGAIYEQYF
d_call: TRBD1; j_call: TRBJ2-2; clone_size: NA; v_call: TRBV10-2; cdr3_nt: TGCGCCAGCGCGACAGGGACCGGGGAGCTGTTTTTT; cdr3_aa: CASATGTGELFF
d_call: TRBD2; j_call: TRBJ2-1; clone_size: NA; v_call: TRBV5-4; cdr3_nt: TGTGCCAGCAGCTCCCTACTAGCGTTGAATGAGCAGTTCTTC; cdr3_aa: CASSSLLALNEQFF
d_call: NA; j_call: TRBJ2-2; clone_size: NA; v_call: TRBV7-9; cdr3_nt: TGTGCCAGCAGGCGGGCGAACACCGGGGAGCTGTTTTTT; cdr3_aa: CASRRANTGELFF
d_call: NA; j_call: TRBJ2-5; clone_size: NA; v_call: TRBV28; cdr3_nt: TGTGCCAGCAGTCCCCCCTCCAGGGTAGAGACCCAGTACTTC; cdr3_aa: CASSPPSRVETQYF
d_call: NA; j_call: TRBJ2-1; clone_size: NA; v_call: TRBV30; cdr3_nt: TGTGCCTGGAGTGTACCCTTGGCTAGCCGGCCCCACAATGAGCAGTTCTTC; cdr3_aa: CAWSVPLASRPHNEQFF
d_call: TRBD1; j_call: TRBJ2-5; clone_size: NA; v_call: TRBV19; cdr3_nt: TGTGCCAGTCGTCCCCGCCGGGGACAGGGGAGAGAGACCCAGTACTTC; cdr3_aa: CASRPRRGQGRETQYF
d_call: NA; j_call: TRBJ2-2; clone_size: NA; v_call: TRBV10-2; cdr3_nt: TGCGCCAGCAGAGGACCCCTTTTCGAAGGACAGAGGAACACCGGGGAGCTGTTTTTT; cdr3_aa: CASRGPLFEGQRNTGELFF
d_call: NA; j_call: TRBJ2-5; clone_size: NA; v_call: TRBV28; cdr3_nt: TGTGCCAGCAGTTCCTTTGGAGGGAGGATCGGAGAGACCCAGTACTTC; cdr3_aa: CASSSFGGRIGETQYF
d_call: TRBD2; j_call: TRBJ2-2; clone_size: NA; v_call: TRBV19; cdr3_nt: TGTGCCAGTGGAACTAGCGGGAGGGGTCGCACCGGGGAGCTGTTTTTT; cdr3_aa: CASGTSGRGRTGELFF
d_call: NA; j_call: TRBJ1-6; clone_size: NA; v_call: TRBV7-2; cdr3_nt: TGTGCCAGCAGCTTAACAGGCCCAAATAATTCACCCCTCCACTTT; cdr3_aa: CASSLTGPNNSPLHF
d_call: NA; j_call: TRBJ1-6; clone_size: once; v_call: TRBV6-1; cdr3_nt: TGTGCCAGCAGTGAAGATGGGGGGATCATTCTCTCACCCCTCCACTTT; cdr3_aa: CASSEDGGIILSPLHF
d_call: NA; j_call: TRBJ2-1; clone_size: once; v_call: TRBV9; cdr3_nt: TGTGCCAGCAGCGCCAGACTTGTTTCTGGAATGACCCACAATGAGCAGTTCTTC; cdr3_aa: CASSARLVSGMTHNEQFF